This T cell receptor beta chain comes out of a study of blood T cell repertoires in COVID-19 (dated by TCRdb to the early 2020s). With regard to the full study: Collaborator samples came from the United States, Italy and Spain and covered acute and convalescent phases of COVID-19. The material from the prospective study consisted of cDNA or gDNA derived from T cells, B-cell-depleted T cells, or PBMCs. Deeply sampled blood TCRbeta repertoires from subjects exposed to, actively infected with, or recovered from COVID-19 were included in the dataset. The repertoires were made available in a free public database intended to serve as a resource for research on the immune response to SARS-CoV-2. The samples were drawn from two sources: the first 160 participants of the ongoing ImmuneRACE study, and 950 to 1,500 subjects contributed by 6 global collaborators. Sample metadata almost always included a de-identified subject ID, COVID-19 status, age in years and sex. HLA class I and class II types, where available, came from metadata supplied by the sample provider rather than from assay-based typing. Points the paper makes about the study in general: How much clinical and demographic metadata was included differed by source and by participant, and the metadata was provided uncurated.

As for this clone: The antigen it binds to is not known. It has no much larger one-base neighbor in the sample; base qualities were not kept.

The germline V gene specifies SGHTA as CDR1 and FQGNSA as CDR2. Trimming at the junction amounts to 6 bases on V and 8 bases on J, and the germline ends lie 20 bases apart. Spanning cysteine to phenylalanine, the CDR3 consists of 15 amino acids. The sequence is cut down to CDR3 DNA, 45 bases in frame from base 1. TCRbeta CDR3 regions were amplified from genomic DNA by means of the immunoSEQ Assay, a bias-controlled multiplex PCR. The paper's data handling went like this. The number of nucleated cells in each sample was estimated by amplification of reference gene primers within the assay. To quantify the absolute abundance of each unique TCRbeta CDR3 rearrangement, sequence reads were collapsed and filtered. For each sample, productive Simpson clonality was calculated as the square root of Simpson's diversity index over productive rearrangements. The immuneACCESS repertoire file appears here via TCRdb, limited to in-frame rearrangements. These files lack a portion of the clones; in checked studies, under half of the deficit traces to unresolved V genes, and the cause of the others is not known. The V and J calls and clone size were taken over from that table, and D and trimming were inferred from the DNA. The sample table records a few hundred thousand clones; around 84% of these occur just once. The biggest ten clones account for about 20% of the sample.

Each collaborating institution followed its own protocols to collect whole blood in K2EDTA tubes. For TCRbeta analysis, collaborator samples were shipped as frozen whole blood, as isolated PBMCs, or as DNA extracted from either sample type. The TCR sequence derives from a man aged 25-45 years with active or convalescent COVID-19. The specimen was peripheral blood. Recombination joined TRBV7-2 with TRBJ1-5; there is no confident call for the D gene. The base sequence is TGTGCCAGCAGGATATCTCCGGTTGAAGCGGAGCCCCAGCATTTT. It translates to CASRISPVEAEPQHF.